Listed below are T cell receptor beta chains from one sample, sequenced in a study of T cell responses to AZD1222 COVID-19 vaccine. Sequencing used immunoSEQ multiplex PCR; TCRdb keeps in-frame clones, though not all of them. This repertoire shows 80,000 to 130,000 clones, around 90% found once; its top ten account for roughly 17%. Sequencing used peripheral blood, obtained on day 0 of AZD1222 vaccination. The source is an adult in good health. Each CDR3 is given with its conserved first and last residue. Fields, in order: V gene, J gene, clone size, CDR3 protein. The size entry is marked missing in some rows and otherwise reads once, few, many or a size class.

TRBV11-2	TRBJ1-6	few	CASSYVGGNSPLHF
TRBV5-1	TRBJ2-1	once	CASSWLAGASEQFF
TRBV4-1	TRBJ1-4	NA	CASSDRDRDEKLFF
TRBV6-5	TRBJ1-1	NA	CASKRRALNTEAFF
TRBV28	TRBJ1-2	NA	CASSLSHNNYGYTF
TRBV18	TRBJ1-2	NA	CASSPGQGNDYGYTF
TRBV5-1	TRBJ2-3	NA	CASSSQGGGGTDTQYF
TRBV19	TRBJ2-3	NA	CASSTILRGNTQYF
TRBV6-1	TRBJ1-5	NA	CASSETGRPRGHSNQPQHF
TRBV9	TRBJ1-3	NA	CASTVDDFSGNTIYF
TRBV15	TRBJ2-7	NA	CATSISGGAYEQYF
TRBV11-2	TRBJ2-1	NA	CASSLSEGNEQFF
TRBV7-2	TRBJ1-3	NA	CASSFDSRSGNTIYF
TRBV10-3	TRBJ2-1	once	CATRGGSYNEQFF
TRBV7-2	TRBJ1-2	NA	CASSLEGASGYTF
TRBV5-1	TRBJ1-1	NA	CASSLGQGKDEAFF
TRBV28	TRBJ2-7	NA	CASSLVSEQYF
TRBV2	TRBJ1-4	NA	CASSVGPNNEKLFF
TRBV24-1	TRBJ2-5	NA	CATSDSQGAGETQYF
TRBV5-4	TRBJ2-5	NA	CASSQRTGGETQYF
TRBV28	TRBJ1-1	once	CASSFWGLNTEAFF
TRBV6-6	TRBJ1-2	NA	CASRGGTYGYTF
TRBV7-3	TRBJ1-3	NA	CASSSTGTLCKYSGNTIYF
TRBV19	TRBJ2-7	NA	CASSFAGEYEQYF
TRBV10-3	TRBJ2-5	NA	CAISNGQGGSETQYF
TRBV27	TRBJ2-4	NA	CASSSGQGMGIQYF
TRBV5-1	TRBJ1-2	NA	CASSLVGANYGYTF
TRBV3-1/TRBV3-2	TRBJ1-1	NA	CASSQNPSNTEAFF
TRBV2	TRBJ2-2	NA	CARAGGSNTGELFF
TRBV7-9	TRBJ1-3	once	CASSPGQGNTIYF
TRBV10-3	TRBJ2-7	NA	CATNSEFSYEQYF
TRBV10-1	TRBJ2-7	NA	CASGEQYF
TRBV7-2	TRBJ2-7	NA	CASSFLSRSEQYF
TRBV5-1	TRBJ2-1	NA	CASSSGQGYNEQFF
TRBV18	TRBJ1-1	NA	CASYIGAGGNTEAFF
TRBV11-3	TRBJ2-2	NA	CASSRSEGFAGANTGELFF
TRBV7-9	TRBJ1-1	NA	CASKLAGGTEAFF
TRBV6-5	TRBJ1-1	NA	CASIRRDTEAFF
TRBV28	TRBJ2-7	NA	CASSLGEYEQYF